One and the same sample provided the 32 T cell receptor beta chains below, sequenced in a study of blood T cell repertoires in COVID-19 (dated by TCRdb to about 2020). Library preparation was by the immunoSEQ multiplex PCR assay. Here the immuneACCESS table is served through TCRdb, limited to in-frame sequences with V and J called. Missing clones are a known gap in these copies; in checked studies unresolved V genes cover under half, and the rest lacks a known reason. Here the sample has around 51,000 clones; 90% occur a single time. The ten largest clonotypes hold approximately 5% of the sample. Sequenced material: peripheral blood. The receptors originated from a man aged 65 to 85 with acute or convalescent COVID-19.

This chain connects TRBV6-5 to TRBJ2-5, with 7 bases aligning to TRBD1. Trimming removed 8 bases from V and 5 bases from J; junction bases left unmatched: 2. Germline CDR1 and CDR2: MNHEY and SVGAGI. This CDR3 has 11 amino acids. The CDR3 region is CASFRGETQYF. Here the CDR3 DNA reads TGTGCCAGCTTCAGGGGGGAGACCCAGTACTTC.

This clone turned up a few times. The chain joins TRBV2 to TRBJ2-7, with TRBD1 matching over 7 bases. V trimming: 6 bases; J trimming: 1 base; junction bases outside the gene matches: 6. CDR1 and CDR2 (germline): SNHLY, FYNNEI. CDR3 length: 14 residues. In DNA, the CDR3 is TGTGCCAGCAGGGACCAGGGACAGTCCTACGAGCAGTACTTC. Translated: CASRDQGQSYEQYF. Looking up the rest from reference TRBV2 and TRBJ2-7 gives the full variable domain: EPEVTQTPSHQVTQMGQEVILRCVPISNHLYFYWYRQILGQKVEFLVSFYNNEISEKSEIFDDQFSVERPDGSNFTLKIRSTKLEDSAMYFCASRDQGQSYEQYFGPGTRLTVT.

V gene TRBV28 combines with J gene TRBJ2-1; D uncertain. The V end was cut by 8 bases, the J end by 4 bases, with 15 bases between. Germline loops: CDR1 MDHEN, CDR2 SYDVKM. CDR3 length equals 14 residues. The CDR3 DNA reads as TGTGCCAGCCGTAAACCCTACCGATACAATGAGCAGTTCTTC. Its translation: CASRKPYRYNEQFF.

This clone was counted between two and nine times. The V call is TRBV18, the J call TRBJ1-5, with D tentatively TRBD1 (5 bases). CDR3 length: 17 amino acids. CDR1 and CDR2 from the germline V gene are KGHSH and LQKENI. Trimming removed 3 bases from V and 2 bases from J, with 17 bases in between. The CDR3 bases are TGTGCCAGCTCACCCCCGGGGGGACCGATTGGCAATCAGCCCCAGCATTTT. This codes for CASSPPGGPIGNQPQHF.

J is TRBJ1-5 and V is TRBV11-3, with 9 bases fitting TRBD1. In germline, CDR1 is SGHNT, CDR2 YENEEA. The CDR3 spans 14 residues. Trimming took 6 bases from V and 8 from J; bases not matched to a gene: 8. This CDR3 is CASRGTGKTEPQHF. CDR3 DNA sequence: TGTGCCAGCAGAGGGACAGGGAAAACGGAGCCCCAGCATTTT. The full variable domain, completed using reference TRBV11-3 and TRBJ1-5, is EAGVVQSPRYKIIEKKQPVAFWCNPISGHNTLYWYLQNLGQGPELLIRYENEEAVDDSQLPKDRFSAERLKGVDSTLKIQPAELGDSAVYLCASRGTGKTEPQHFGDGTRLSIL.

This chain uses TRBV15 with TRBJ1-1; TRBD1 agrees at 8 bases. This CDR3 is built from 14 residues. Unmatched junction bases numbered 8, after V lost 0 bases and J lost 11 bases. CDR1 LNHNV and CDR2 YYDKDF come from the germline V gene (reference sequence). The chain's CDR3 is CATSRDPTTGEAFF. The CDR3 bases are TGTGCCACCAGCAGAGATCCCACGACAGGGGAGGCTTTCTTT.

The V and J genes are TRBV11-3 and TRBJ2-3; D might be TRBD1 (5 bases). CDR1 and CDR2 from the germline V gene are SGHNT and YENEEA. CDR3 size: 15 residues. V was clipped by 1 base and J by 0 bases, with 8 bases between them. The CDR3 bases are TGTGCCAGCAGCTTAGGGCAGGGTAGCACAGATACGCAGTATTTT. Protein product: CASSLGQGSTDTQYF.

The chain employs TRBV24-1 and TRBJ2-1; 9 bases align to TRBD1. Germline V gene lookup returns CDR1 KGHDR and CDR2 SFDVKD. CDR3 size: 16 residues. With V trimmed by 4 bases and J by 0 bases, 3 bases remained unmatched. The CDR3 loop is CATSDQTGGSYNEQFF. For the CDR3, the DNA is TGTGCCACCAGTGACCAGACAGGGGGCTCCTACAATGAGCAGTTCTTC.

V gene TRBV2 combines with J gene TRBJ1-2; the D gene is possibly TRBD1 (6 bases). This CDR3 comprises 14 residues. Looked up from germline, CDR1 is SNHLY and CDR2 is FYNNEI. The germline V and J ends were trimmed by 2 bases and 4 bases, with 11 bases remaining between them. The CDR3 DNA reads TGTGCCAGCAGTGAATTACAGGGCGGCTATGGCTACACCTTC. It encodes CASSELQGGYGYTF.

This chain uses TRBV6-4 with TRBJ1-5; D is ambiguous. The germline V gene has CDR1 MRHNA and CDR2 SNTAGT. The length of the CDR3 is 13 residues. Trimming left V 3 bases short and J 6 bases short, with 9 bases between. DNA of the CDR3: TGTGCCAGCAGTGAAACGGGAGCTCAGCCCCAGCATTTT. It encodes CASSETGAQPQHF.

The chain uses TRBV3-1 (or the pseudogene TRBV3-2) and TRBJ1-1; 7 bases match TRBD1. Germline V CDR1 and CDR2: LGHDT, YNNKEL (reference sequence). The CDR3 extends over 13 amino acids. The V segment lost 7 bases and the J segment 6 bases; nucleotides outside the gene matches: 8. Written as DNA, the CDR3 is TGTGCCAGCAACCCGACAGGGAGTTCTGAAGCTTTCTTT. It yields the protein CASNPTGSSEAFF.

V is TRBV5-1 and J is TRBJ1-1; 12 nucleotides match TRBD1. Germline V gene lookup returns CDR1 SGHRS and CDR2 YFSETQ. The CDR3 runs to 15 residues. V shed 4 bases, J shed 1 base, and the junction held 2 bases outside the gene matches. The chain's CDR3 is CASSGTGGPNTEAFF. In nucleotides, the CDR3 is TGCGCCAGCAGCGGGACAGGGGGCCCGAACACTGAAGCTTTCTTT.

V is TRBV7-6 and J is TRBJ2-5, with 12 bases matching TRBD2. CDR1 SGHVS and CDR2 FNYEAQ come from the germline V gene. V lost 4 bases, J lost 1 base, and 4 bases stayed unmatched. The CDR3 loop spans 16 amino acids. In DNA form, the CDR3 reads TGTGCCAGCAGCTCAACTAGCGGGGGGCTCCAAGAGACCCAGTACTTC. Translated, it gives CASSSTSGGLQETQYF.

The chain employs TRBV28 and TRBJ2-7; D gene ambiguous. Trimming shortened V by 6 bases and J by 2 bases, and 8 bases separated the two germline ends. The CDR3 consists of 12 residues. The germline V gene encodes CDR1 MDHEN and CDR2 SYDVKM. CDR3 amino acids: CASSLLPYEQYF. As DNA, the CDR3 is TGTGCCAGCAGCCTACTCCCCTACGAGCAGTACTTC.

The chain employs TRBV5-6 and TRBJ1-3; TRBD1 matches 11 bases. The germline V gene has CDR1 SGHDT and CDR2 YYEEEE. This CDR3 region has 16 residues. V dropped 4 bases and J dropped 4; count of bases not matched to a gene: 7. This CDR3 reads CASSSWTGGAGNTIYF. The CDR3 region has the DNA TGTGCCAGCAGCAGCTGGACAGGGGGCGCCGGAAACACCATATATTTT.

The V and J genes are TRBV6-6 and TRBJ2-4; 9 bases map to TRBD1. This CDR3 spans 21 amino acids. Germline-derived CDR1 and CDR2 are MNHNY and SVGAGI (reference sequence). V gave up 6 bases and J gave up 0 bases; unmatched junction bases: 21. The DNA of the CDR3 is TGTGCCAGCAGCCTGCCTCCTTCCGGGACAGGGATATTACTAGCCAAAAACATTCAGTACTTC. Translating gives CASSLPPSGTGILLAKNIQYF.

The chain joins TRBV6-4 to TRBJ1-1, with a weak D call TRBD1 (5 bases). V was clipped by 6 bases and J by 7 bases, with 12 bases between them. This CDR3 is 12 amino acids long. Germline V gene data show CDR1 as MRHNA and CDR2 as SNTAGT. CDR3 amino acids: CASSTGPYEAFF. The CDR3 bases are TGTGCCAGCAGCACAGGACCCTATGAAGCTTTCTTT.

This sequence joins TRBV7-2 and TRBJ2-7, with 7 bases lining up with TRBD2. Germline assignment: CDR1 SGHTA and CDR2 FQGNSA. The CDR3 covers 13 residues. Germline trimming cut 0 bases from V and 6 bases from J; bases unmatched to any gene: 2. This CDR3 reads CASSLAGLGEQYF. The CDR3 nucleotides read TGTGCCAGCAGCTTAGCAGGACTAGGCGAGCAGTACTTC.

V gene TRBV29-1 combines with J gene TRBJ1-1; 11 bases agree with TRBD1. The CDR3 contains 13 residues. V was clipped by 6 bases and J by 4 bases; unmatched bases: 4. From germline, CDR1 is SQVTM and CDR2 ANQGSEA. The CDR3 DNA reads TGCAGCGTGAGGACAGGGGGCGGCACTGAAGCTTTCTTT. Translating it yields CSVRTGGGTEAFF.

The J gene is TRBJ2-7, the V gene TRBV29-1; perhaps TRBD1 as D (6 bases). Germline V gene data show CDR1 as SQVTM and CDR2 as ANQGSEA. The CDR3 has 14 residues. V was pared by 6 bases and J by 2 bases, with 17 bases between. The CDR3 region is CSVQARTETYEQYF. CDR3 bases: TGCAGCGTACAGGCCAGGACAGAGACCTACGAGCAGTACTTC.

CDR3 DNA sequence: TGTGCCAGCAGCGGGGACTCCGGGCCTTACAATGAGCAGTTCTTC. Translating it yields CASSGDSGPYNEQFF. The chain couples TRBV9 to TRBJ2-1; a possible D gene is TRBD2 (6 bases). Trimming took off 3 bases at V and 4 bases at J, with 14 bases between the two ends. CDR3 length: 15 amino acids. Germline V gene lookup returns CDR1 SGDLS and CDR2 YYNGEE.

There are a few counts of this clone. The chain joins TRBV7-2 to TRBJ2-5; perhaps TRBD2 as D (6 bases). The CDR3 totals 15 residues. Germline V gives CDR1 SGHTA, CDR2 FQGNSA. Trimming shortened V by 5 bases and J by 5 bases, and 18 bases separated the two germline ends. CDR3 sequence: CASSLSGTLWETQYF. The CDR3 nucleotides are TGTGCCAGCAGCCTTAGCGGCACCCTTTGGGAGACCCAGTACTTC.

CDR3 loop: CASSEWHSYEQYF. As DNA, the CDR3 is TGTGCCAGCAGTGAATGGCACTCCTACGAGCAGTACTTC. The chain couples TRBV2 to TRBJ2-7, with D hard to call. Trimming pared 2 bases from V and 0 bases from J, leaving 5 bases between. CDR3 length: 13 amino acids. CDR1 and CDR2 (germline): SNHLY, FYNNEI.

This rearrangement joins TRBV19 to TRBJ2-6; weak D call: TRBD1 (7 bases). This CDR3 region has 20 residues. Germline loops: CDR1 LNHDA, CDR2 SQIVND (reference sequence). Deletions cut 7 bases from V and 2 bases from J, with 27 bases between. CDR3 amino acids: CASTSRFPTGTWAGANVLTF. The CDR3 DNA reads TGTGCCAGTACTTCTAGATTCCCGACAGGGACTTGGGCTGGGGCCAACGTCCTGACTTTC.

The chain combines TRBV30 with TRBJ1-4; D call uncertain. The V gene lost 0 bases and the J gene lost 3 bases, with 14 bases spanning the gap. Germline V gene lookup returns CDR1 GTSNPN and CDR2 SVGIG (reference sequence). This CDR3 has 16 residues. The CDR3 nucleotides read TGTGCCTGGAGTGTAGGAGAGTTTGGTGCTAATGAAAAACTGTTTTTT. It yields the protein CAWSVGEFGANEKLFF.

The chain employs TRBV9 and TRBJ2-1, with TRBD2 matching 8 bases. V trimming: 4 bases; J trimming: 9 bases; junction bases outside the gene matches: 15. CDR1 and CDR2 from the germline V gene are SGDLS and YYNGEE. The CDR3 extends over 16 amino acids. The CDR3 nucleotides read TGTGCCAGCAGCCCCTGGACTAGCCCCAGTTTAGGTGAGCAGTTCTTC. Protein sequence: CASSPWTSPSLGEQFF.

The J gene is TRBJ2-2, the V gene TRBV6-5; maybe TRBD2 (5 bases). From germline, CDR1 is MNHEY and CDR2 SVGAGI. The CDR3 length is 15 residues. V was cut by 1 base and J by 2 bases, with 8 bases left in between. DNA for the CDR3: TGTGCCAGCAGTTACTTCGGGGTTAACACCGGGGAGCTGTTTTTT. Amino acid sequence: CASSYFGVNTGELFF.

The rearrangement links TRBV5-1 to TRBJ2-1; 7 bases align to TRBD1. The CDR3 totals 17 residues. Per the germline V gene, CDR1 is SGHRS and CDR2 is YFSETQ. The J segment lost 6 bases and the V segment lost 3 bases, leaving 15 bases of the junction unmatched. Written as DNA, the CDR3 is TGCGCCAGCAGCTCCCTACCGACAGGGAGAGGGGGCAATGAGCAGTTCTTC. It translates to CASSSLPTGRGGNEQFF.

The chain links TRBV27 to TRBJ2-5; TRBD2 matches 11 bases. The CDR3 runs 15 residues. J was trimmed by 2 bases and V by 6 bases; bases with no gene match: 5. CDR1 is MNHEY and CDR2 is SMNVEV in the germline V gene (reference sequence). CDR3 bases: TGTGCCAGCAGACCCGGGACTAGCGGACAAGAGACCCAGTACTTC. Translating gives CASRPGTSGQETQYF.

This clone was detected only once. V usage is TRBV19 and J usage is TRBJ2-2; the D gene is possibly TRBD2 (6 bases). Germline-derived CDR1 and CDR2 are LNHDA and SQIVND (reference sequence). Trimming left V 7 bases short and J 5 bases short, with 14 bases between. CDR3 length: 14 amino acids. CDR3 in amino acids: CASKAEGLTGELFF. The DNA of the CDR3 is TGTGCCAGTAAAGCGGAGGGCCTGACCGGGGAGCTGTTTTTT.

A remark on this clone: The junction does not match germline at one end; this may be a read error. V usage is TRBV3-1 (or the pseudogene TRBV3-2) and J usage is TRBJ1-1; a weak D match, TRBD1 (5 bases). Germline assignment: CDR1 LGHDT and CDR2 YNNKEL (reference sequence). This CDR3 has 15 residues. This chain's CDR3 is CASSQSGAPNAEAFF. The CDR3 region has the DNA TGTGCCAGCAGCCAATCTGGGGCCCCGAACGCTGAAGCTTTCTTT.

This chain joins TRBV13 and TRBJ2-3, with D perhaps matching TRBD2 (6 bases). The V end was cut by 6 bases, the J end by 4 bases, with 14 bases between. The germline gives CDR1 PRHDT, CDR2 FYEKMQ (reference sequence). This CDR3 has 14 residues. The CDR3 protein is CASRRGGLADTQYF. The DNA for the CDR3 is TGTGCCAGCAGGCGTGGGGGGTTGGCAGATACGCAGTATTTT.